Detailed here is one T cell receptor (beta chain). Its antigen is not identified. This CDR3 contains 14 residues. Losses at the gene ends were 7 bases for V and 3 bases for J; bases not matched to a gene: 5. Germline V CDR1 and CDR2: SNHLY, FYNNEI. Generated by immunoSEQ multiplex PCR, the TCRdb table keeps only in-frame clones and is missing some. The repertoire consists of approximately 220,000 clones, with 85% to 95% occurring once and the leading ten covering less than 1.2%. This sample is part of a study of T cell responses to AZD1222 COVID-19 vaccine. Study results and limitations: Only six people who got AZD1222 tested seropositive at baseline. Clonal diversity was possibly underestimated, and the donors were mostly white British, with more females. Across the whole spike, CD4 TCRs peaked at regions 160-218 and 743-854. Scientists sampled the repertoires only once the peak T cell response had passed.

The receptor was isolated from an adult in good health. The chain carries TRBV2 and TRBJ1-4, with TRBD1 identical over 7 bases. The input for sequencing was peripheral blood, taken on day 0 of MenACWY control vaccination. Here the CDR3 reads CASTQGHPNEKLFF. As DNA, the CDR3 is TGTGCCAGCACACAGGGGCATCCTAATGAAAAACTGTTTTTT.